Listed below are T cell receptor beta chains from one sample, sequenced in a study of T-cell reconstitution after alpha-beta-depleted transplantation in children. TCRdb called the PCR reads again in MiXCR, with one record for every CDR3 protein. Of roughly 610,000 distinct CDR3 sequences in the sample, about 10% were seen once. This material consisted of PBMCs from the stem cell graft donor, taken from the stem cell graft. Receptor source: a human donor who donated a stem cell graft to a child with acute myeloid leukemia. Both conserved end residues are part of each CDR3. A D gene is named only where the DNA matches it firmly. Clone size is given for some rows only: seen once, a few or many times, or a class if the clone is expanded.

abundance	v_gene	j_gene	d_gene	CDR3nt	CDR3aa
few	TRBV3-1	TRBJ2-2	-	TGTGCCAGCAGCCCTCCCGTGCGGCGACACACCGGGGAGCTGTTTTTT	CASSPPVRRHTGELFF
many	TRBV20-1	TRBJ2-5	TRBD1	TGCAGTGCCGGGGACAGGGGTACGGGAGAGACCCAGTACTTC	CSAGDRGTGETQYF
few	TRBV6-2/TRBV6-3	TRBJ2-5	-	TGTGCCAGCAGTCCCCGGGACGCAAAAGAGACCCAGTACTTC	CASSPRDAKETQYF
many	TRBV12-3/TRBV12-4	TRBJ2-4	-	TGTGCCAGCAGTTTATTAGGAATACTAAACGGCATTCAGTACTTC	CASSLLGILNGIQYF
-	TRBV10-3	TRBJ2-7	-	TGTGCCATCAGTGGGGGCCTAGCTTTCTCCTACGAGCAGTACTTC	CAISGGLAFSYEQYF
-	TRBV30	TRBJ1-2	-	TGTGCCTGGAGCCTACTGGGTGGCTACACCTTC	CAWSLLGGYTF
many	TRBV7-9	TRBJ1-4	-	TGTGCCAGCAGCTTAGATGGCCTTCCCAGGGTCGAAAAACTGTTTTTT	CASSLDGLPRVEKLFF
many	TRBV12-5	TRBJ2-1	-	TGTGCTAGTGGTTTGAGGGGAGGCGAGCAGTTCTTC	CASGLRGGEQFF
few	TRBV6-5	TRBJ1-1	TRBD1	TGTGCCAGCAGTACACGACAGGGATTCTGGACTGAAGCTTTCTTT	CASSTRQGFWTEAFF
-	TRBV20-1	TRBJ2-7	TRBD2	TGCAGTGCTAGTCCCTCGACTAGCGCGGCCTACGAGCAGTACTTC	CSASPSTSAAYEQYF
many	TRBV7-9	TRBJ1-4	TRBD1	TGTGCCAGCAGCCCGGACAGGGGCGATGAAAAACTGTTTTTT	CASSPDRGDEKLFF
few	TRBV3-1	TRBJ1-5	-	TGTGCCAGCAGCCGAAGGTTCACAAGGGGAGATCAGCCCCAGCATTTT	CASSRRFTRGDQPQHF
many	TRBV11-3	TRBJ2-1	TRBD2	TGTGCCAGCAGCTTCGGACTAGGATCCGCCAATGAGCAGTTCTTC	CASSFGLGSANEQFF
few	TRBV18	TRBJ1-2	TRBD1	TGTGCCAGCTCACCCGGACAGGGAGAAGGCTACACCTTC	CASSPGQGEGYTF
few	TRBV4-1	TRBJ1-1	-	TGCGCCAGCAGCCAAGTTGGAGGGCCCGCGGGGGCTTTCTTT	CASSQVGGPAGAFF
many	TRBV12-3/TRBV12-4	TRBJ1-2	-	TGTGCCAGCAGTTTTGGCGGCAGTGCTCGTGGTGGCTACACCTTC	CASSFGGSARGGYTF
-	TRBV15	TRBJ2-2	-	TGTGCCACCAGTGAACGTTCAGGGTTCGGGGAGCTGTTTTTT	CATSERSGFGELFF
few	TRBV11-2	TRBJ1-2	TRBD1	TGTGCCAGCAGCCCCCGGAAGGGGGCTACGTTAGACTATGGCTACACCTTC	CASSPRKGATLDYGYTF
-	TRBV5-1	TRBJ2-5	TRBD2	TGCGCCAGCAGCCCTACCTCGACTAGCGGGAGGGAGACCCAGTACTTC	CASSPTSTSGRETQYF
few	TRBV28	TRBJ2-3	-	TGTGCCAGCAGTCTAGCGGCAGGAGGGGGTACGCAGTATTTT	CASSLAAGGGTQYF
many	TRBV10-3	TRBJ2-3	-	TGTGCCACCCAGCTAGGGAGCACAGATACGCAGTATTTT	CATQLGSTDTQYF
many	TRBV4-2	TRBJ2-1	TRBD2	TGTGCCAGCAGCCAATCCCAAGGGACTAGCGGACCTAATGAGCAGTTCTTC	CASSQSQGTSGPNEQFF
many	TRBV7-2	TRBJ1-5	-	TGTGCCAGCAGCTTAGGAGGGCTGGGGGGCCGTCGGCCCCAGCATTTT	CASSLGGLGGRRPQHF
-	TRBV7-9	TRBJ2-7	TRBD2	TGTGCCAGCAGCTTAGCTTCGGGACTAAGGTACGAGCAGTACTTC	CASSLASGLRYEQYF
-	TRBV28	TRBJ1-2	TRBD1	TGTGCCAGCAGTTTGAGGGACAGTAGCAATGGCTACACCTTC	CASSLRDSSNGYTF
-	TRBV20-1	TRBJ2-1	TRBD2	TGCAGTGCTAGAGGTCTAGCGGGAGGGCCCTCTTCCTACAATGAGCAGTTCTTC	CSARGLAGGPSSYNEQFF
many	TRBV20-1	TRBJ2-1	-	TGCAGTGCCGTCTCGAGCAGTATCTACAATGAGCAGTTCTTC	CSAVSSSIYNEQFF
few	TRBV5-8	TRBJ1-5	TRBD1	TGTGCCAGCAGCCCAAGGACAGGGTTGGATCAGCCCCAGCATTTT	CASSPRTGLDQPQHF
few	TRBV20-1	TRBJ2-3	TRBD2	TGCAGTGCTAGAGATCCACTAGCGGGGAAAGATACGCAGTATTTT	CSARDPLAGKDTQYF
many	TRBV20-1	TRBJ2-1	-	TGCAGTGCTAGGGGCTCCAGACCCGACTCCTACAATGAGCAGTTCTTC	CSARGSRPDSYNEQFF
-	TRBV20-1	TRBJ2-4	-	TGCAGTGCTAGAGACACGTTGAGGGTAGCCAAAAACATTCAGTACTTC	CSARDTLRVAKNIQYF
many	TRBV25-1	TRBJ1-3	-	TGTGCCAGCAGTGAAGAGAGGTCTGGAAACACCATATATTTT	CASSEERSGNTIYF
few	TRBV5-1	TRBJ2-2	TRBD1	TGCGCCACCGCGACAGGGTTGAACACCGGGGAGCTGTTTTTT	CATATGLNTGELFF
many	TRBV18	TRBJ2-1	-	TGTGCCAGCTCCCAAGACCCAGGCCGGGACTTTTACAATGAGCAGTTCTTC	CASSQDPGRDFYNEQFF
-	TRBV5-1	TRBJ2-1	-	TGCGCCAGCAGGCTTGTAGGTTCCGTGAACAATGAGCAGTTCTTC	CASRLVGSVNNEQFF
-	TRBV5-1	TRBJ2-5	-	TGCGCCAGCAGCTTCTCCCTGGGGGAGACCCAGTACTTC	CASSFSLGETQYF
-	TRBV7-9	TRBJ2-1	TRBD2	TGTGCCAGCAGCTTAGAAGCGGGGGCGGGGATTGAGCAGTTCTTC	CASSLEAGAGIEQFF
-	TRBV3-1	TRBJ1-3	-	TGTGCCAGCAGCCAAGGTTCGGTGGCATCCTCTGGAAACACCATATATTTT	CASSQGSVASSGNTIYF
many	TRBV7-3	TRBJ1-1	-	TGTGCCAGCAGCTTAGGGCAGGGGCGCACTGAAGCTTTCTTT	CASSLGQGRTEAFF
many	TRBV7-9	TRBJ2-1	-	TGTGCCAGCAGCTTAGAGTGGCGGTCTAGAGGTGAGCAGTTCTTC	CASSLEWRSRGEQFF
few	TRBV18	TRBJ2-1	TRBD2	TGTGCCAGCTCACCTGCTAGCGGGAGGAGAGATGAGCAGTTCTTC	CASSPASGRRDEQFF
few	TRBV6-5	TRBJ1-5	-	TGTGCCAGCAGTTACGAGGTGGGGGGAAGTCAGCCCCAGCATTTT	CASSYEVGGSQPQHF
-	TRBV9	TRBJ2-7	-	TGTGCCAGCAGCGTAGGCTTTAGCGGCCCCTACGAGCAGTACTTC	CASSVGFSGPYEQYF
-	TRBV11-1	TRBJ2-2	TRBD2	TGTGCCAGCAGCCACATCAGCGGGAGAGGGCCCGGGGAGCTGTTTTTT	CASSHISGRGPGELFF
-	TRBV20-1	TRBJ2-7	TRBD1	TGCAGTGCTAGGCGGGACAGGAATCCCGAGCAGTACTTC	CSARRDRNPEQYF